This T cell receptor beta chain was sequenced during a study of Ad26.COV2.S vaccination and SARS-CoV-2 variants. Overall study results and limits: Recipients of either vaccine or placebo displayed similar breadth of non-spike TCRs. Substantial post-vaccination breadth of spike-specific CD8+ and CD4+ T cell responses was reported.

Comment on this clone: Its antigen is still unknown.

V shed 6 bases, J shed 10 bases, and the junction held 5 bases outside the gene matches. The CDR3 has 11 residues. Using immunoSEQ multiplex PCR, the repertoire was profiled, and TCRdb retains in-frame clones only, with some absent. The data show 350,000 to 450,000 clones, about 92% seen once. The source material was peripheral blood, sampled after recovery from COVID-19. The chain combines TRBV12-3 or TRBV12-4 with TRBJ1-1; 7 nucleotides line up with TRBD1. The receptor comes from a human donor who had recovered from COVID-19. CDR3 nucleotides: TGTGCCAGCAGGGAGGGGGCCGGAGCTTTCTTT. Translated: CASREGAGAFF.